This TCR beta chain was captured by sequencing in a study of cytomegalovirus exposure and HLA in healthy donors. V gave up 5 bases and J gave up 0 bases; unmatched junction bases: 5. Germline CDR1 and CDR2: SGHRS and YFSETQ. This CDR3 has 15 amino acids. Use of 60 Vbeta and 13 Jbeta primers characterized the PCR. Libraries were prepared by immunoSEQ multiplex PCR; TCRdb keeps only in-frame clonotypes and omits some of them. The profile shows tens of thousands of clones, about 78% of them singletons. Sequenced sample: PBMCs. The rearrangement links TRBV5-1 to TRBJ1-5; 7 bases are a match to TRBD1. The TCR comes from a woman aged 40 to 50 in good health and CMV-seronegative. DNA of the CDR3: TGCGCCAGCAGGTTAGGGGGCAATAGCAATCAGCCCCAGCATTTT. Residues: CASRLGGNSNQPQHF.